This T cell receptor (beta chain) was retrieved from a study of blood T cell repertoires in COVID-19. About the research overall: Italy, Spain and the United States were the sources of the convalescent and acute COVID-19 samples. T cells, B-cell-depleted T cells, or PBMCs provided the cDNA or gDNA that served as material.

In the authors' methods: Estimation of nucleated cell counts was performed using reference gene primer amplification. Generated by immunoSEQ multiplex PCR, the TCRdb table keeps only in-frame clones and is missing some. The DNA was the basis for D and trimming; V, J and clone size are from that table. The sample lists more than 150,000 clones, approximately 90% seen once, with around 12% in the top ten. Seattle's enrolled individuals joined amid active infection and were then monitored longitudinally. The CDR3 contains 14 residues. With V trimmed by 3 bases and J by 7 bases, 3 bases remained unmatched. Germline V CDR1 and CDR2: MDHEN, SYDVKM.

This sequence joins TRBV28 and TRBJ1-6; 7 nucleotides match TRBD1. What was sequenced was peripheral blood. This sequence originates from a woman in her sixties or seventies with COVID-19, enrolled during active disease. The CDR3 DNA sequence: TGTGCCAGCAGTTTTGGCAGGGGGAATTCACCCCTCCACTTT. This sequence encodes CASSFGRGNSPLHF.